This T cell receptor beta chain was sequenced during a study of shared clonotypes between healthy human individuals. Study results and caveats: Shared clonotypes: roughly 4.5% naive CD4, about 3.5% naive CD8, 2.3% memory CD4, 0.4% to 0.45% memory CD8.

Generated by immunoSEQ multiplex PCR, the TCRdb table keeps only in-frame clones and is missing some. In the table there are about 2.1 million clones, under 95% of which are singletons. The CDR3 covers 14 residues. Trimming pared 2 bases from V and 2 bases from J, leaving 10 bases between. Looked up from germline, CDR1 is MDHEN and CDR2 is SYDVKM. A word on this clone: Its matching antigen is unknown.

Positive CCR7 selection of CD45RO-negative cells yielded the naive CD8 cells, and terminally differentiated effector memory CD45RA+ cells were excluded. The clonotype was recovered from a man aged 18-30 years in good health. Some clones in this sample may be carry-over from other donors' samples. Source material: naive CD8+ T cells from PBMCs. The chain has TRBV28 and TRBJ2-7; unclear D gene. The CDR3 sequence: CASSLEILTYEQYF. The DNA of the CDR3 is TGTGCCAGCAGTTTAGAGATTCTTACCTACGAGCAGTACTTC. Drawing the rest from reference TRBV28 and TRBJ2-7, the complete variable domain is DVKVTQSSRYLVKRTGEKVFLECVQDMDHENMFWYRQDPGLGLRLIYFSYDVKMKEKGDIPEGYSVSREKKERFSLILESASTNQTSMYLCASSLEILTYEQYFGPGTRLTVT.